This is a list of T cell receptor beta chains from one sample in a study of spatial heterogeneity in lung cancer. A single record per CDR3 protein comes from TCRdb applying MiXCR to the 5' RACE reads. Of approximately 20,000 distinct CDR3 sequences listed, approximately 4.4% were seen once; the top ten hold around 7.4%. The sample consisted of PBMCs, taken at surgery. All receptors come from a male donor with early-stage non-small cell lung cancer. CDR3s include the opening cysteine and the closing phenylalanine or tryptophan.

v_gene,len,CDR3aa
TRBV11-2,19,CASSLTRSGTTIMSGELFF
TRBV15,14,CATSRAYSTDTQYF
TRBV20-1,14,CSALHPGTQETQYF
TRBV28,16,CASSLLSRLSTDTQYF
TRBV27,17,CASSPWEGVGSTDTQYF
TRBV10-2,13,CASSRGGEETQYF
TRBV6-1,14,CASSLGGGKTEAFF
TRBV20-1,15,CSARGWEGAKNIQYF
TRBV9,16,CASSVVVRGGLETQYF
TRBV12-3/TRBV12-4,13,CASSFDRGGEAFF
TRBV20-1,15,CSALPGTSGDNEQYF
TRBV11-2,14,CASSLDTGLAGYTF
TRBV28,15,CASSPPGQVLSPLHF
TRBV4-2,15,CASSQEGTGSYEQYF
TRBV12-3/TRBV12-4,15,CASTPGGYRTDTQYF
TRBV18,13,CASSPIEVTEAFF
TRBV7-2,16,CASSLESGGAYNEQFF
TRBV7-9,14,CASSNSLPGDEQYF
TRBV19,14,CASNPDRDRETQYF
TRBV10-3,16,CAISESWGGTSYEQYF
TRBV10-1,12,CASSGQGPPQHF
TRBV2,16,CASTGGSGRSTDTQYF
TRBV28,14,CASSPTGPPYEQYF
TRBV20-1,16,CSARLLLWTGYYEQYF
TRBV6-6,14,CASIYGGGQETQYF
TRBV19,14,CASSRTGNTYEQYF
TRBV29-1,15,CSVHPRQENYNEQFF
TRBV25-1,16,CASSEKIRDSTDTQYF
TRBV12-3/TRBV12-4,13,CASSLRGRDGYTF
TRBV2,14,CASKTGGLNTEAFF
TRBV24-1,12,CATSAGPDTQYF
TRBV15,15,CATSSGRGSNQPQHF
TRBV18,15,CASSPTTGSDYEQFF
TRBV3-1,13,CASTRLQGEKLFF
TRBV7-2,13,CASSLSYSYEQYF
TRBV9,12,CASSVSSDTQYF
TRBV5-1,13,CASSLGPGVEQYF
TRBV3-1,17,CASSPPLAGVHTGELFF
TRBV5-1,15,CASSLEGNSGGTQYF
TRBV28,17,CASSLYLTTGGYEKLFF
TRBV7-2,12,CASSLQREKLFF
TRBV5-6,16,CASSPLRSDPIETQYF
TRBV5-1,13,CASSLGRTSGYTF
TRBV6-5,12,CASSYQGYGYTF
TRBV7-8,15,CASSLASGGNQPQHF
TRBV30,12,CAWRTGLETQYF
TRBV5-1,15,CASSLSGSVDNEQFF
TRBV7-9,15,CASSLELSSKNIQYF
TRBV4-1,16,CASSQGSLARTDTQYF
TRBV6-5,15,CASSSAQGATGELFF
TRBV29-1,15,CSVEGLVDSYNEQFF
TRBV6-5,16,CASSPGQGAGTGELFF
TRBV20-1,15,CSARAPGQDTDTQYF
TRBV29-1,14,CSVARDRGLDTQYF
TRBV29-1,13,CSVRGRGWDEQYF